One and the same sample provided the 15 T cell receptor beta chains below, sequenced in a study of T cells in Graves' hyperthyroidism and ophthalmopathy. TCR beta CDR3 region amplification was performed from RNA transcripts. When the TCR CDR3 underwent first-round RT-PCR, the HTBI primer set was used. TCRdb re-called the multiplex PCR reads with MiXCR, one entry per CDR3 protein. This sample has 750,000 to 950,000 distinct CDR3 sequences; about two fifths occur once, and the top ten carry approximately 10%. The sequenced sample was blood. Every receptor here comes from a young man with Graves' hyperthyroidism.

The chain employs TRBV12-3 or TRBV12-4 and TRBJ2-2; D ambiguous. The CDR3 contains 14 residues. With 1 base removed from V and 3 bases from J, the gap between germline ends came to 6 bases. CDR3 loop: CASSLGLDTGELFF. The CDR3 nucleotides read TGTGCCAGCAGTTTAGGTTTGGACACCGGGGAGCTGTTTTTT.

The chain recombines TRBV7-9 with TRBJ2-7; possible D gene TRBD1, 6 bases. The V and J ends lost 6 bases and 3 bases respectively, with 18 bases between them. Germline V gene sequence: CDR1 SEHNR, CDR2 FQNEAQ (reference sequence). The CDR3 consists of 15 residues. DNA of the CDR3: TGTGCCAGCAGTGAGTTGGCAGGGGCAATCTACGAGCAGTACTTC. It yields the protein CASSELAGAIYEQYF.

The table lists this clonotype with a few counts. The chain joins TRBV12-3 or TRBV12-4 to TRBJ1-6, with D unresolved. The CDR3 is made up of 15 amino acids. V lost 6 bases and J lost 2, with 11 bases in between. The CDR3, as DNA: TGTGCCAGCAGGCCCGGGCAGGCCTATAATTCACCCCTCCACTTT. It specifies CASRPGQAYNSPLHF.

This clonotype occurred many times. The chain uses TRBV19 and TRBJ1-1; perhaps TRBD1 as D (6 bases). Trimming took off 3 bases at V and 4 bases at J, with 12 bases between the two ends. The CDR3 is 14 amino acids. CDR1 is LNHDA and CDR2 is SQIVND in the germline V gene (reference sequence). Here the CDR3 DNA reads TGTGCCAGTAGTATGGGCAGGGGTTTCACTGAAGCTTTCTTT. Protein product: CASSMGRGFTEAFF.

In its sample, this clonotype was seen a few times. This rearrangement joins TRBV6-5 to TRBJ2-2; D not certain. Deletions cut 8 bases from V and 8 bases from J, with 9 bases between. The CDR3 length is 11 residues. Germline-derived CDR1 and CDR2 are MNHEY and SVGAGI. The CDR3 nucleotides read TGTGCCAGCGGAACCTGGGGGGAGCTGTTTTTT. This codes for CASGTWGELFF.

Only a few counts were recorded for this clonotype. The V gene is TRBV4-1, the J gene TRBJ1-6, with D tentatively TRBD1 (5 bases). The CDR3 extends over 15 amino acids. The germline gives CDR1 MGHRA, CDR2 YSYEKL. Between the trimmed V and J ends, which lost 4 bases and 7 bases, there was a span of 14 bases. Here the CDR3 reads CASSLAGTVNSPLHF. CDR3 nucleotide sequence: TGCGCCAGCAGCCTCGCCGGGACGGTAAATTCACCCCTCCACTTT.

Ten or more counts support this clonotype. The chain links TRBV7-8 to TRBJ2-7; possibly TRBD1 or TRBD2 for D (5 bases each). V gave up 1 base and J gave up 6 bases, with 10 bases separating them. In germline, CDR1 is SGHVS, CDR2 FQNEAQ. The CDR3 has 13 residues. This CDR3 is CASSLVAGTEQYF. The CDR3 DNA reads as TGTGCCAGCAGCTTAGTCGCAGGGACCGAGCAGTACTTC.

The J gene is TRBJ2-7, the V gene TRBV10-3; 7 positions agree with TRBD1. The CDR3 length is 13 residues. The J segment lost 1 base and the V segment lost 8 bases, leaving 5 bases of the junction unmatched. Germline V gene data show CDR1 as ENHRY and CDR2 as SYGVKD. The CDR3 region has the DNA TGTGCCATCCTGGGGGACAGTTCCTACGAGCAGTACTTC. This codes for CAILGDSSYEQYF.

This clonotype was detected only a few times. V and J are TRBV4-1 and TRBJ1-2; 8 bases are shared with TRBD1. J was trimmed by 3 bases and V by 8 bases; bases with no gene match: 11. Germline CDR1 reads MGHRA; CDR2 reads YSYEKL. The CDR3 contains 15 residues. The CDR3 region is CASGRSDRGDYGYTF. Written as DNA, the CDR3 is TGCGCCAGCGGGCGGAGCGACAGGGGCGACTATGGCTACACCTTC.

In its sample, this clonotype was seen many times. The chain is built from TRBV19 and TRBJ2-2; no clear D. The length of the CDR3 is 11 residues. V dropped 4 bases and J dropped 5 bases, with 2 bases sitting between them. Germline V gene data show CDR1 as LNHDA and CDR2 as SQIVND (reference sequence). CDR3 nucleotide sequence: TGTGCCAGTAGTAAGACCGGGGAGCTGTTTTTT. Translating it yields CASSKTGELFF.

The rearrangement links TRBV25-1 to TRBJ1-1, with a tentative D call TRBD1 (6 bases). The V and J ends lost 5 bases and 4 bases respectively, with 14 bases between them. The V gene's germline CDR1 is MGHDK and CDR2 SYGVNS. CDR3 length: 14 residues. The CDR3 is CASSYQGLVTEAFF. The CDR3 coding sequence is TGTGCCAGCAGTTACCAGGGGTTGGTCACTGAAGCTTTCTTT. The entire variable domain, with the rest obtained from reference TRBV25-1 and TRBJ1-1, is as follows: EADIYQTPRYLVIGTGKKITLECSQTMGHDKMYWYQQDPGMELHLIHYSYGVNSTEKGDLSSESTVSRIRTEHFPLTLESARPSHTSQYLCASSYQGLVTEAFFGQGTRLTVV.

This chain connects TRBV5-1 to TRBJ2-2; 10 positions agree with TRBD1. The germline gives CDR1 SGHRS, CDR2 YFSETQ. With 4 bases clipped from V and 7 bases from J, the junction kept 7 bases outside the gene matches. This CDR3 has 15 residues. CDR3 in amino acids: CASSADRGHNGELFF. The CDR3 coding sequence is TGCGCCAGCAGCGCCGACAGGGGGCACAACGGGGAGCTGTTTTTT. Full variable domain (outside the CDR3, taken from reference TRBV5-1 and TRBJ2-2): KAGVTQTPRYLIKTRGQQVTLSCSPISGHRSVSWYQQTPGQGLQFLFEYFSETQRNKGNFPGRFSGRQFSNSRSEMNVSTLELGDSALYLCASSADRGHNGELFFGEGSRLTVL.

This chain connects TRBV10-3 to TRBJ1-1; possibly TRBD1 for D (5 bases). Looked up from germline, CDR1 is ENHRY and CDR2 is SYGVKD. This CDR3 contains 13 residues. Deletions cut 4 bases from V and 1 base from J, with 7 bases between. The CDR3: CAISGQRNTEAFF. In DNA, the CDR3 is TGTGCCATCAGTGGACAGAGGAACACTGAAGCTTTCTTT.

This clonotype came up many times. This chain connects TRBV15 to TRBJ1-1; 7 nucleotides align to TRBD1. V lost 0 bases, J lost 4 bases, and 8 bases stayed unmatched. The CDR3 runs 16 residues. Germline CDR1 LNHNV, CDR2 YYDKDF (reference sequence). CDR3: CATSRDPTGLITEAFF. DNA for the CDR3: TGTGCCACCAGCAGAGACCCGACAGGGCTAATCACTGAAGCTTTCTTT.

The chain is built from TRBV19 and TRBJ1-4; TRBD1 might be the D (5 bases). V was shortened by 3 bases and J by 0 bases, with 8 bases between the two germline ends. The CDR3 length is 15 residues. The germline CDR1 and CDR2 sequences are LNHDA and SQIVND (reference sequence). This CDR3 is CASSMGVATNEKLFF. In DNA, the CDR3 is TGTGCCAGTAGTATGGGGGTTGCAACTAATGAAAAACTGTTTTTT.